This T cell receptor (beta chain) emerged from a study of CD4 T cells in relation to SARS-CoV-2 and coronaviruses. Here immunoSEQ multiplex PCR was the method, and the copy in TCRdb shows in-frame clones only, minus some. The table lists about 64,000 clones, around 93% of them singletons. V lost 5 bases, J lost 8 bases, and 14 bases stayed unmatched. This CDR3 comprises 16 residues. In germline, CDR1 is SGHRS, CDR2 YFSETQ. CD4+ T cells from unexposed donors were obtained before the COVID-19 pandemic (2011-2018). The genes are TRBV5-1 and TRBJ1-5, with 9 bases fitting TRBD1. Input material: naive CD4+ T cells from PBMCs. The subset is: naive CD4+ T cells isolated by negative enrichment. This clonotype was sampled from a human donor in good health. The CDR3 region is CASRTGTGTIKEPQHF. CDR3 sequence (DNA): TGCGCCAGCAGGACCGGGACAGGGACTATCAAGGAGCCCCAGCATTTT.